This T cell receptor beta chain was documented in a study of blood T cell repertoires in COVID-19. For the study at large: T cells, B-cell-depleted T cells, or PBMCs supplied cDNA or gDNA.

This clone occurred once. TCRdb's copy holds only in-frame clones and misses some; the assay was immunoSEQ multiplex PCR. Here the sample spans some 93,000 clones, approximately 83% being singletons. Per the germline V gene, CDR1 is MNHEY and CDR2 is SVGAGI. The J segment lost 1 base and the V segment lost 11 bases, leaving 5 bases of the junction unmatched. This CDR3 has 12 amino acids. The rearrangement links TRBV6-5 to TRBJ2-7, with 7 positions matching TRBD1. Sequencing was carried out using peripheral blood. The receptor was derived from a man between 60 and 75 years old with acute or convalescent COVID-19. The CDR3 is CAGGQTSYEQYF. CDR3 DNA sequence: TGTGCCGGGGGACAGACGTCCTACGAGCAGTACTTC.